The 26 T cell receptor beta chains presented below share a single source sample, sequenced in a study of T cells in Graves' hyperthyroidism and ophthalmopathy. TCR beta CDR3 regions were amplified from RNA transcripts. HTBI primers drove first-round RT-PCR of the TCR CDR3. TCRdb re-called the multiplex PCR reads with MiXCR, one entry per CDR3 protein. Of approximately 400,000 distinct CDR3 sequences listed, 15% are singletons. Material for sequencing was blood. The receptor source for this set is a woman in her twenties or thirties with Graves' hyperthyroidism.

V usage is TRBV28 and J usage is TRBJ1-5; D uncertain. This CDR3 spans 14 amino acids. Germline V lookup: CDR1 MDHEN, CDR2 SYDVKM. V was pared by 3 bases and J by 2 bases, with 8 bases between. The CDR3 here is CASSLMKGNQPQHF. Here the CDR3 DNA reads TGTGCCAGCAGTTTGATGAAGGGCAATCAGCCCCAGCATTTT. Looking up the rest from reference TRBV28 and TRBJ1-5 gives the full variable domain: DVKVTQSSRYLVKRTGEKVFLECVQDMDHENMFWYRQDPGLGLRLIYFSYDVKMKEKGDIPEGYSVSREKKERFSLILESASTNQTSMYLCASSLMKGNQPQHFGDGTRLSIL.

This clonotype was picked up a small number of times. The rearrangement links TRBV20-1 to TRBJ2-1; 13 bases align to TRBD2. Germline CDR1 reads DFQATT; CDR2 reads SNEGSKA (reference sequence). This CDR3 comprises 15 residues. As DNA, the CDR3 is TGCAGACCCGCCCCTGGACTAGCGGGAGCCAATGAGCAGTTCTTC. Translation gives CRPAPGLAGANEQFF.

The gene calls are TRBV15 and TRBJ1-3; D is unclear. The CDR3 is made up of 13 amino acids. V was cut by 5 bases and J by 2 bases, with 7 bases left in between. Per germline, CDR1 LNHNV and CDR2 YYDKDF (reference sequence). The CDR3 protein is CATSGPAGNTIYF. In DNA form, the CDR3 reads TGTGCCACCAGCGGGCCAGCTGGAAACACCATATATTTT.

Only a few counts were recorded for this clonotype. The rearrangement joins TRBV19 to TRBJ1-5, with D tentatively TRBD1 (5 bases). Deletions cut 3 bases from V and 4 bases from J, with 16 bases between. This CDR3 has 16 residues. Germline V lookup: CDR1 LNHDA, CDR2 SQIVND (reference sequence). This CDR3 is CASSMVSGRRNQPQHF. CDR3 in DNA: TGTGCCAGTAGTATGGTGTCGGGACGCAGAAATCAGCCCCAGCATTTT.

This clonotype occurred many times. The rearrangement joins TRBV6-1 to TRBJ1-6; TRBD1 is a possible D gene (5 bases). This CDR3 region has 15 residues. Germline values: CDR1 MNHNS, CDR2 SASEGT. V lost 3 bases, J lost 3 bases, and 9 bases lay in between. The CDR3 DNA follows: TGTGCCAGCAGTGAGGTGGACAACTATAATTCACCCCTCCACTTT. This gives the protein CASSEVDNYNSPLHF.

This clonotype was detected ten times or more. The chain joins TRBV12-3 or TRBV12-4 to TRBJ2-1, with TRBD1 as a possible D gene (5 bases). V was cut by 4 bases and J by 9 bases, with 13 bases left in between. This CDR3 is 13 amino acids long. This CDR3 is CASSYRQPPEQFF. DNA of the CDR3: TGTGCCAGCAGTTACCGACAGCCCCCTGAGCAGTTCTTC.

This clonotype was observed at least ten times. The CDR3 DNA reads TGTGCCAGCAGTGCCAGGAATCCGAAAAACGAGCAGTACTTC. Protein: CASSARNPKNEQYF. This chain connects TRBV6-1 to TRBJ2-7; D not resolved. V lost 4 bases, J lost 5 bases, and 15 bases lay in between. In germline, CDR1 is MNHNS, CDR2 SASEGT. The CDR3 sequence is 14 residues long.

This clonotype was recorded a few times. V is TRBV3-1 and J is TRBJ2-2; 8 nucleotides agree with TRBD2. V lost 6 bases, J lost 7 bases, and 7 bases stayed unmatched. The CDR3 totals 14 residues. Germline CDR1 LGHDT, CDR2 YNNKEL (reference sequence). CDR3 bases: TGTGCCAGCAGGGCCAGCGGGAGTAGCGGGGAGCTGTTTTTT. Translating it yields CASRASGSSGELFF.

In its sample, this clonotype was seen many times. V and J are TRBV18 and TRBJ2-3; a weak D match, TRBD1 (6 bases). The V end lost 1 base, the J end lost 0 bases, and 8 bases lay between the germline ends. The CDR3 consists of 15 residues. The germline V gene encodes CDR1 KGHSH and CDR2 LQKENI. The CDR3 sequence is CASSPQGVSTDTQYF. CDR3 DNA sequence: TGTGCCAGCTCACCACAGGGGGTGAGCACAGATACGCAGTATTTT.

The V call is TRBV7-3, the J call TRBJ2-6; 8 bases agree with TRBD1. After removal of 7 bases from V and 1 base from J, the junction contained 9 bases not matched to a gene. This CDR3 is 17 amino acids long. CDR1 and CDR2 from the germline V gene are SGHTA and FQGTGA. CDR3 sequence reads: CASTSRQGASGANVLTF. Written as DNA, the CDR3 is TGTGCCAGCACCAGTCGTCAGGGGGCATCTGGGGCCAACGTCCTGACTTTC.

Only a few counts were recorded for this clonotype. The chain couples TRBV2 to TRBJ1-2; D uncertain. V was trimmed by 1 base and J by 2 bases, leaving 5 bases between them. Germline CDR1 reads SNHLY; CDR2 reads FYNNEI. The CDR3 is 13 amino acids. CDR3 coding DNA: TGTGCCAGCAGTGAAGGGAGCAACTATGGCTACACCTTC. Encoded protein: CASSEGSNYGYTF.

This clonotype was seen ten or more times. This chain connects TRBV7-8 to TRBJ2-6; TRBD2 might be the D (5 bases). V shed 0 bases and J shed 0 bases, with 12 bases lying between them. Germline V gene sequence: CDR1 SGHVS, CDR2 FQNEAQ. CDR3 length: 18 residues. CDR3 nucleotides: TGTGCCAGCAGCTTAGCGGGAGTCGACTTCTCTGGGGCCAACGTCCTGACTTTC. Amino acid sequence: CASSLAGVDFSGANVLTF.

Concerning this clonotype itself: A much larger clonotype is one base distant, so this may be a read error. The rearrangement links TRBV7-3 to TRBJ2-2; 8 nucleotides agree with TRBD2. Germline CDR1 reads SGHTA; CDR2 reads FQGTGA. The CDR3 totals 21 residues. CDR3 residues: CTSSLIGRRGGAGVNTGELFF. In DNA form, the CDR3 reads TGTACCAGCAGCTTAATCGGACGCAGAGGTGGAGCGGGAGTTAACACCGGGGAGCTGTTTTTT.

In its sample, this clonotype was seen many times. The chain joins TRBV3-1 to TRBJ2-5, with D unresolved. Germline CDR1 is LGHDT and CDR2 is YNNKEL (reference sequence). With 1 base removed from V and 6 bases from J, the gap between germline ends came to 15 bases. The CDR3 covers 15 residues. CDR3 residues: CASSQGFGGLKTQYF. In DNA, the CDR3 is TGTGCCAGCAGCCAAGGCTTCGGCGGTCTGAAGACCCAGTACTTC.

There are many counts of this clonotype. The chain is built from TRBV11-1 and TRBJ1-2; TRBD1 matches 7 bases. CDR3 length equals 12 residues. The V segment lost 6 bases and the J segment 8 bases; nucleotides outside the gene matches: 6. CDR1 and CDR2 from the germline V gene are SGHAT and FQDESV (reference sequence). Here the CDR3 reads CASSFNRGGYTF. The CDR3 DNA follows: TGTGCCAGCAGTTTTAACAGGGGCGGCTACACCTTC.

The CDR3 loop reads CSATGGISSNQPQHF. CDR3 DNA: TGCAGTGCTACGGGGGGGATCAGCAGTAATCAGCCCCAGCATTTT. This chain joins TRBV20-1 and TRBJ1-5; tentative D call: TRBD1 (5 bases). V shed 4 bases and J shed 4 bases, with 17 bases lying between them. This CDR3 has 15 residues. The V gene's germline CDR1 is DFQATT and CDR2 SNEGSKA (reference sequence).

This chain links TRBV5-4 with TRBJ2-5; D remains unclear. The CDR3 is 11 amino acids. Trimming took off 3 bases at V and 8 bases at J, with 8 bases between the two ends. Germline values: CDR1 SGHNT, CDR2 YYREEE (reference sequence). CDR3 region: CASSSQNTQYF. In DNA, the CDR3 is TGTGCCAGCAGCTCCCAGAATACCCAGTACTTC.

This clonotype was picked up a small number of times. This chain links TRBV2 with TRBJ1-1; D is ambiguous. The CDR3 runs to 14 residues. Germline CDR1 SNHLY, CDR2 FYNNEI. The V end was cut by 6 bases, the J end by 1 base, with 12 bases between. CDR3: CASSSLGSNTEAFF. The CDR3 nucleotides are TGTGCCAGCAGCTCCTTAGGTTCGAACACTGAAGCTTTCTTT.

The chain uses TRBV24-1 and TRBJ2-7; 13 nucleotides line up with TRBD2. Germline V lookup: CDR1 KGHDR, CDR2 SFDVKD. With V trimmed by 3 bases and J by 6 bases, 7 bases remained unmatched. This CDR3 spans 16 amino acids. The CDR3 DNA reads TGTGCCACCAGTGATCCCCGGACTAGCGGGAGTGGCGAGCAGTACTTC. Translated: CATSDPRTSGSGEQYF.

In regard to this clonotype: Germline and junction disagree at one end, which may indicate a read error. The chain is built from TRBV29-1 and TRBJ1-2, with 7 bases that match TRBD1. Germline V gives CDR1 SQVTM, CDR2 ANQGSEA. This CDR3 has 16 residues. For the CDR3, the DNA is TGCAGCGTTGAAGGGGAGGACAGGCGTACCAACTATGGCCACACCTTC. It codes for CSVEGEDRRTNYGHTF.

This clonotype was recorded a few times. The junction and the germline gene differ at one end; a read error may be behind it. V is TRBV7-2 and J is TRBJ2-5; 8 nucleotides match TRBD2. This CDR3 contains 16 residues. Germline CDR1 SGHTA, CDR2 FQGNSA. For the CDR3, the DNA is TGTGCCGGCAGCTTATTGTCTAGCGGGTATCAAGAGACCCAGTACTTC. It specifies CAGSLLSSGYQETQYF. The full variable domain, its missing parts supplied by reference TRBV7-2 and TRBJ2-5, is GAGVSQSPSNKVTEKGKDVELRCDPISGHTALYWYRQSLGQGLEFLIYFQGNSAPDKSGLPSDRFSAERTGGSVSTLTIQRTQQEDSAVYLCAGSLLSSGYQETQYFGPGTRLLVL.

This clonotype occurred many times. The rearrangement uses TRBV2 and TRBJ1-1; D remains unclear. This CDR3 comprises 14 residues. Trimming took off 2 bases at V and 7 bases at J, with 14 bases between the two ends. Germline V gene data show CDR1 as SNHLY and CDR2 as FYNNEI. As DNA, the CDR3 is TGTGCCAGCAGTGAATTCGGGGTTTTGGTTGAAGCTTTCTTT. This gives the protein CASSEFGVLVEAFF.

The chain's CDR3 is CATTQGQQSYGYTF. The CDR3 DNA reads as TGTGCCACCACGCAGGGACAGCAAAGCTATGGCTACACCTTC. The V gene is TRBV15, the J gene TRBJ1-2, with 7 bases aligning to TRBD1. Germline CDR1 LNHNV, CDR2 YYDKDF (reference sequence). This CDR3 region has 14 residues. V lost 7 bases to trimming and J lost 4 bases; unmatched junction nucleotides: 9.

This clonotype has just a few counts. The chain carries TRBV10-3 and TRBJ2-6, with TRBD1 identical over 7 bases. The CDR3 extends over 18 amino acids. J gave up 0 bases and V 0 bases, and 5 bases lay outside the gene matches. Per germline, CDR1 ENHRY and CDR2 SYGVKD. CDR3 DNA sequence: TGTGCCATCAGTGAGTCGAGGACAGGACCCTCTGGGGCCAACGTCCTGACTTTC. This codes for CAISESRTGPSGANVLTF.

With respect to this clonotype: This could be a read error, since a much larger clone is one nucleotide away. The chain carries TRBV5-6 and TRBJ1-1; tentative D call: TRBD1 (5 bases). Germline values: CDR1 SGHDT, CDR2 YYEEEE. V was cut by 0 bases and J by 2 bases, with 11 bases left in between. The CDR3 runs 15 residues. CDR3: CASSLVDNINTEAFF. CDR3 nucleotide sequence: TGTGCCAGCAGCTTGGTGGACAACATAAACACTGAAGCTTTCTTT.

This clonotype was detected many times. The V call is TRBV28, the J call TRBJ1-1, with TRBD1 as a possible D gene (6 bases). Trimming stripped 2 bases from V and 4 bases from J, with 14 bases between. CDR1 and CDR2 from the germline V gene are MDHEN and SYDVKM. CDR3 length: 15 residues. The CDR3 bases are TGTGCCAGCAGTTTAAGACGGGGGCTGGGCACTGAAGCTTTCTTT. This gives the protein CASSLRRGLGTEAFF.